This T cell receptor (beta chain) was captured by sequencing in a study of post-analysis software for immune sequencing data. Study in general: Relapsing-remitting, secondary progressive and progressive-relapsing multiple sclerosis were all included among the disease courses.

Regarding the study as a whole: F measure grouped same-batch samples tightly together. Among five TRBV segments more frequent in patients than controls were TRBV5-6, TRBV5-1 and TRBV20-1. A significant reduction in normalized Chao1 diversity was observed in multiple sclerosis patients versus controls.

The table lists this clonotype with a few counts. Its target is not known. Unique molecular identifiers were present in the TCR beta cDNA libraries. T cells numbering roughly 1 to 10 million yielded 500,000 or so cDNA molecules. TCRdb re-called the PCR reads with MiXCR, one entry per CDR3 protein. Among 430,000 or so distinct CDR3 sequences listed, roughly 40% were seen once. Germline lookup yields CDR1 SQVTM and CDR2 ANQGSEA. The CDR3 has 15 residues. The chain joins TRBV29-1 to TRBJ2-5; D is perhaps TRBD1 (5 bases). With the DNA end fitting TRBJ2-7 better, the J assignment may be wrong. The source is a girl aged 2 to 10 with multiple sclerosis. Sequenced sample: blood. The CDR3 is CSVVIQVHWFYEQYF. In nucleotides, the CDR3 is TGCAGCGTTGTTATACAGGTTCATTGGTTCTACGAGCAGTACTTC.